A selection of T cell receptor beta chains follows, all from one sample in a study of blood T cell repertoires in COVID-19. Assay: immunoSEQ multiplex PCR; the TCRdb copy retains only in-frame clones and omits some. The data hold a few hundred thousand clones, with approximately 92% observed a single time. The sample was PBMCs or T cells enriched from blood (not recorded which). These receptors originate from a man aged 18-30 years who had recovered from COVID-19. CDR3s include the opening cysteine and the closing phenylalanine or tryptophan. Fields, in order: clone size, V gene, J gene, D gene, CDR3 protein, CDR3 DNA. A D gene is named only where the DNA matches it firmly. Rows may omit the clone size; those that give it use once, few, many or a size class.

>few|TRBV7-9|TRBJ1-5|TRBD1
CASSSTRTGDNQPQHF
TGTGCCAGCAGCTCCACAAGGACAGGAGACAATCAGCCCCAGCATTTT
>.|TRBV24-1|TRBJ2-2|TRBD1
CATSDVGTGTGELFF
TGTGCCACCAGTGACGTAGGGACAGGGACCGGGGAGCTGTTTTTT
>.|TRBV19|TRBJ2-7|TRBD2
CASSRATSGGGYEQYF
TGTGCCAGTAGTAGGGCTACTAGCGGGGGAGGCTACGAGCAGTACTTC
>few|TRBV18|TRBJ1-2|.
CASSLYGSAGSGTVKGYTF
TGTGCCAGCTCACTTTATGGTTCGGCGGGGTCTGGTACTGTGAAGGGCTACACCTTC
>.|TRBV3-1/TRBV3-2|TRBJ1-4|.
CASSQSLEGGNEKLFF
TGTGCCAGCAGCCAGTCTCTCGAGGGTGGTAATGAAAAACTGTTTTTT
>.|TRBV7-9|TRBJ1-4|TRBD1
CASSPTGTGWTNEKLFF
TGTGCCAGCAGCCCTACCGGGACAGGGTGGACTAATGAAAAACTGTTTTTT
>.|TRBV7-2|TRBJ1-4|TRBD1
CASSRKTAMTGTNEKLFF
TGTGCCAGCAGCCGCAAAACAGCTATGACAGGGACTAATGAAAAACTGTTTTTT
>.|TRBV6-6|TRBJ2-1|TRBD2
CASSPLGTSGIYNEQFF
TGTGCCAGCAGTCCGTTAGGGACTAGCGGGATTTACAATGAGCAGTTCTTC
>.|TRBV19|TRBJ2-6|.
CASSPPTGWTGANVLTF
TGTGCCAGTAGTCCTCCCACAGGGTGGACCGGGGCCAACGTCCTGACTTTC
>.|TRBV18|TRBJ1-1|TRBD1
CASSPRTGDTEAFF
TGTGCCAGCTCACCACGGACAGGGGACACTGAAGCTTTCTTT
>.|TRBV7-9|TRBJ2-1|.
CASSSTLRQAQSWEQFF
TGTGCCAGCAGCTCCACACTCCGACAGGCCCAATCTTGGGAGCAGTTCTTC
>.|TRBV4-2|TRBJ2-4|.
CASSQDRGNQNIQYF
TGTGCCAGCAGCCAAGATCGGGGAAACCAAAACATTCAGTACTTC
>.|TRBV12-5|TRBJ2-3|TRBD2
CASGRSGGLTDTQYF
TGTGCTAGTGGTCGTAGCGGGGGGCTCACAGATACGCAGTATTTT
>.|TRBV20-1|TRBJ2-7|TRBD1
CSASLGQDHYEQYF
TGCAGTGCTAGTCTCGGACAGGATCACTACGAGCAGTACTTC
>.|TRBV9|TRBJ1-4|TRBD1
CASSEGDRGANEKLFF
TGTGCCAGCAGCGAGGGGGACAGGGGTGCTAATGAAAAACTGTTTTTT
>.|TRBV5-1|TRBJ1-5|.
CASSLKVQYNQPQHF
TGCGCCAGCAGCTTAAAAGTCCAGTACAATCAGCCCCAGCATTTT
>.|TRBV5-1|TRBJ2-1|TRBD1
CASSPAGTGGYEQFF
TGCGCCAGCAGCCCGGCCGGGACAGGGGGATATGAGCAGTTCTTC
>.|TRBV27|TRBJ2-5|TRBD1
CASRTSSGQGRETQYF
TGTGCCAGCAGAACGTCCAGCGGACAGGGGCGAGAGACCCAGTACTTC
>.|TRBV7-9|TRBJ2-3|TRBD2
CASSLADELAGGLTDTQYF
TGTGCCAGCAGCTTAGCGGATGAACTAGCGGGAGGGCTCACAGATACGCAGTATTTT
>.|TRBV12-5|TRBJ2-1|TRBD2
CASGLGLAEINEQFF
TGTGCTAGTGGTTTGGGACTAGCGGAAATCAATGAGCAGTTCTTC
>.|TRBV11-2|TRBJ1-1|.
CASSGPPAFF
TGTGCCAGCAGCGGCCCTCCTGCTTTCTTT
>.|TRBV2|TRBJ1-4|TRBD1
CACHRQGEEKLFF
TGTGCCTGCCACCGACAGGGGGAGGAAAAACTGTTTTTT
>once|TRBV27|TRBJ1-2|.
CASKEVGRVDGYTF
TGTGCCAGCAAGGAAGTGGGGCGCGTAGATGGCTACACCTTC
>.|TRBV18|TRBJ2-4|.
CASSPGATEKNIQYF
TGTGCCAGCTCACCAGGGGCGACAGAGAAAAACATTCAGTACTTC
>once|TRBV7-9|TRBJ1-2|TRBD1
CASQTGDNYGYTF
TGTGCCAGTCAAACAGGGGACAACTATGGCTACACCTTC
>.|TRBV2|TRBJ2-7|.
CASSPGLSSYEQYF
TGTGCCAGCAGTCCGGGACTGAGCTCCTACGAGCAGTACTTC
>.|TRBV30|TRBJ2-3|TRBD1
CAWSVTGGWTDTQYF
TGTGCCTGGAGTGTGACAGGGGGTTGGACAGATACGCAGTATTTT
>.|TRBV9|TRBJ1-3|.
CASSVGRSLGNTIYF
TGTGCCAGCAGCGTAGGTAGGAGTTTAGGAAACACCATATATTTT
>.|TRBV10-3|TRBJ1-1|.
CAISEGGKAFF
TGTGCCATCAGTGAGGGGGGGAAAGCTTTCTTT
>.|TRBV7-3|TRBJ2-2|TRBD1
CASSRDRARHTGELFF
TGTGCCAGCAGCCGCGACAGGGCTCGTCACACCGGGGAGCTGTTTTTT
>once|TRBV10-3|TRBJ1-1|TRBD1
CAISDPRGLTEAFF
TGTGCCATCAGTGATCCCAGGGGGCTCACTGAAGCTTTCTTT
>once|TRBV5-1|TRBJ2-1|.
CASSLVPSGMEVF
TGCGCCAGCAGCTTGGTGCCCAGTGGGATGGAGGTCTTC
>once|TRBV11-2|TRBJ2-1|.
CASSLGSEQFF
TGTGCCAGCAGCTTAGGTTCGGAGCAGTTCTTC
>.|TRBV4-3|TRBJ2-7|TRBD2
CASSSNSGMGEQYF
TGCGCCAGCAGCTCTAATAGCGGGATGGGCGAGCAGTACTTC
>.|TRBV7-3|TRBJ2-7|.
CASSTTGSSYEQYF
TGTGCCAGCAGCACAACGGGGAGCTCCTACGAGCAGTACTTC
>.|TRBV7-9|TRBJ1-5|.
CASSLAHLDSYQPQHF
TGTGCCAGCAGCTTAGCCCACTTGGACTCCTATCAGCCCCAGCATTTT
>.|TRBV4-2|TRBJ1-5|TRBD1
CASSQAGGASSNQPQHF
TGTGCCAGCAGCCAAGCAGGGGGCGCGAGCAGCAATCAGCCCCAGCATTTT
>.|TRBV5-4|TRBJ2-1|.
CASSSATGGVNEQFF
TGTGCCAGCAGCTCGGCCACGGGGGGCGTTAATGAGCAGTTCTTC
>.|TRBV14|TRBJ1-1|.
CASSLEWSEAFF
TGTGCCAGCAGCCTGGAGTGGTCGGAAGCTTTCTTT
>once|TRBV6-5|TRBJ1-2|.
CASSYSLREYADGYTF
TGTGCCAGCAGTTACTCTCTCCGGGAGTATGCGGATGGCTACACCTTC
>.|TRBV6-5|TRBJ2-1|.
CATLPPYPRGNEQFF
TGTGCCACCTTACCCCCCTACCCACGGGGCAATGAGCAGTTCTTC
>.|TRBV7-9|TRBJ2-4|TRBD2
CASEGLADIQYF
TGTGCCAGCGAAGGACTAGCTGACATTCAGTACTTC
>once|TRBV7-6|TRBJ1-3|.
CASSLRGGNTIYF
TGTGCCAGCAGCTTAAGAGGAGGAAACACCATATATTTT
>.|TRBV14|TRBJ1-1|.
CASSQRGNTEAFF
TGTGCCAGCAGCCAACGGGGTAACACTGAAGCTTTCTTT
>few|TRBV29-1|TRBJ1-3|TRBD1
CSARQGSSGNTIYF
TGCAGCGCGAGACAGGGCTCCTCTGGAAACACCATATATTTT
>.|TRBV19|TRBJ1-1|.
CASSILGANSEAFF
TGTGCCAGTAGTATATTGGGGGCAAATTCTGAAGCTTTCTTT
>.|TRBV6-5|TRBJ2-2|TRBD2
CASSYVPAGSTGELFF
TGTGCCAGCAGTTACGTCCCAGCGGGGAGCACCGGGGAGCTGTTTTTT